This T cell receptor (beta chain) came from a study of blood T cell repertoires in COVID-19. Authors' analysis steps: Scientists estimated how many nucleated cells there were by amplifying reference gene primers. Sequencing used immunoSEQ multiplex PCR; TCRdb keeps in-frame clones, though not all of them. V and J calls and clone size are given by that table; D and trimming were obtained from the DNA. The repertoire holds 400,000 to 450,000 clones, with 75% to 90% as singletons. The CDR3 loop spans 16 amino acids. Trimming removed 0 bases at V and 3 bases at J, with 14 bases between. CDR1 and CDR2 from the germline V gene are PRHDT and FYEKMQ (reference sequence).

What was sequenced was peripheral blood. The receptor was isolated from a woman in her twenties or thirties with active or convalescent COVID-19. The chain combines TRBV13 with TRBJ1-2; D is unresolved. As DNA, the CDR3 is TGTGCCAGCAGCTTAGGTTCCGCGCGGGAGGACTATGGCTACACCTTC. Residues: CASSLGSAREDYGYTF.